Here is one TCR beta chain with its context. Its antigen is unidentified. TCRdb keeps only in-frame clones here, not all; method: immunoSEQ multiplex PCR. Among 950,000 to 1,200,000 clones, 77% were seen once, and the ten largest hold roughly 0.9%. The sample originates from a study of shared clonotypes between healthy human individuals. Study information: CD4 naive cells filled three plates per donor, CD4 memory three, CD8 naive two and CD8 memory one.

Germline CDR1 reads SNHLY; CDR2 reads FYNNEI. CDR3 length: 14 residues. The V gene end was trimmed by 5 bases and the J gene end by 8 bases; junction bases not matched to a gene: 11. Both subsets, CD45RA+ naive and CD45RA-negative memory, were split from the CD4+ cells. The study, taken as a whole, reports: The sampled material consisted only of blood, and tissue repertoires are likely to differ. Non-shared clonotypes were found to have lower generation probabilities than the clonotypes that were shared by all four of the sorted-subset donors.

The chain joins TRBV2 to TRBJ1-1; 7 bases are a match to TRBD1. The receptor's source is a man in his late teens or twenties in good health. Some clones in this sample may be carry-over from other donors' samples. The sample consisted of memory CD4+ T cells from PBMCs. The subset is: CD45RA-negative fraction. In DNA, the CDR3 is TGTGCCAGCAGTAATACAGGGGTCACCCTCGAAGCTTTCTTT. This sequence encodes CASSNTGVTLEAFF. Based on the CDR3 plus reference TRBV2 and TRBJ1-1, the full variable domain is EPEVTQTPSHQVTQMGQEVILRCVPISNHLYFYWYRQILGQKVEFLVSFYNNEISEKSEIFDDQFSVERPDGSNFTLKIRSTKLEDSAMYFCASSNTGVTLEAFFGQGTRLTVV.